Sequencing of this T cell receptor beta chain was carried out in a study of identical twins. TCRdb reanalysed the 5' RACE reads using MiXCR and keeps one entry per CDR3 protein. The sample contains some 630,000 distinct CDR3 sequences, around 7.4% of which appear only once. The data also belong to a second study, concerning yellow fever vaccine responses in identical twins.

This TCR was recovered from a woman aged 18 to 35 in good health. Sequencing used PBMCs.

In DNA form, the CDR3 reads TGTGCCAGCAGCTACATTCCGGGACTGCTGTACAATGAGCAGTTCTTC. Translating it yields CASSYIPGLLYNEQFF. The J gene is TRBJ2-1, the V gene TRBV7-2, with a tentative D call TRBD2 (6 bases). Germline V gene lookup returns CDR1 SGHTA and CDR2 FQGNSA. CDR3 length: 16 amino acids. The V and J ends lost 4 bases and 4 bases respectively, with 17 bases between them.